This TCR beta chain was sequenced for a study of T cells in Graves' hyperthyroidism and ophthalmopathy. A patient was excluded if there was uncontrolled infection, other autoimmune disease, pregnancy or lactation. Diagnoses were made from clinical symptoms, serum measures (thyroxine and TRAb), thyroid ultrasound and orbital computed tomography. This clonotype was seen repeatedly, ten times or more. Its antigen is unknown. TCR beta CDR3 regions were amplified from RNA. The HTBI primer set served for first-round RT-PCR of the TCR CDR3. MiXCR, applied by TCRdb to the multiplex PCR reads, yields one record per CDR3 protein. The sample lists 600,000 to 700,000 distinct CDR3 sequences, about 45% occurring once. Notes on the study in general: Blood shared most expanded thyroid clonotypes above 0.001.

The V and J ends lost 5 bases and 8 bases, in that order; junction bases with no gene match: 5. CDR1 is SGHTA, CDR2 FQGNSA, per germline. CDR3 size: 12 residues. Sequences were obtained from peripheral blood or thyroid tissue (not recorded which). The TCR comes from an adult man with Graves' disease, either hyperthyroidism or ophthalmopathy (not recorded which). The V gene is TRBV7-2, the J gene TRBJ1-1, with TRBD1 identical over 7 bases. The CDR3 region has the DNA TGTGCCAGCAGCGTTGGGGACAGCGAAGCTTTCTTT. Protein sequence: CASSVGDSEAFF.